This paragraph reports one T cell receptor beta chain. With 0 bases clipped from V and 5 bases from J, the junction kept 10 bases outside the gene matches. The CDR3 consists of 17 residues. In germline, CDR1 is LGHNA, CDR2 YNFKEQ. The data are from a study of shared clonotypes between healthy human individuals. TCRdb keeps only in-frame clones here, not all; method: immunoSEQ multiplex PCR. The table has around 1,100,000 clones, 70% to 85% seen once. The V gene is TRBV4-2, the J gene TRBJ1-1; 9 positions agree with TRBD1. Sequenced sample: memory CD4+ T cells from PBMCs. Sample subset: CD45RA-negative fraction. This receptor was identified in a man aged 18-30 years in good health. Some clones in this sample may be carry-over from other donors' samples. The CDR3 DNA reads as TGTGCCAGCAGCCAAGATCATCCGAGACAGGGGGGAACTGAAGCTTTCTTT. Its protein product is CASSQDHPRQGGTEAFF.